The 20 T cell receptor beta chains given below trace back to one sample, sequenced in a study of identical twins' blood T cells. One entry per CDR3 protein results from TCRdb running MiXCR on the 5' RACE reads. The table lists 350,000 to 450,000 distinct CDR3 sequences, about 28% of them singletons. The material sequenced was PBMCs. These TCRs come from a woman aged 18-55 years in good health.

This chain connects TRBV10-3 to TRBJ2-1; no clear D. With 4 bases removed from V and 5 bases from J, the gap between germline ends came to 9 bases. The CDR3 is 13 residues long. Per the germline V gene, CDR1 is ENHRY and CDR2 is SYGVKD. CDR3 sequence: CAISGQANNEQFF. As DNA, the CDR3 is TGTGCCATCAGTGGTCAAGCGAACAATGAGCAGTTCTTC.

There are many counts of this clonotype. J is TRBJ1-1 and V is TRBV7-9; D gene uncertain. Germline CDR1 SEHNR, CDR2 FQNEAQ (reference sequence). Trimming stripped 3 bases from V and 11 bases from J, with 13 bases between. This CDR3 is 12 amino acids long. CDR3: CASSLISSEAFF. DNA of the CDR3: TGTGCCAGCAGCTTGATATCTTCGGAGGCTTTCTTT.

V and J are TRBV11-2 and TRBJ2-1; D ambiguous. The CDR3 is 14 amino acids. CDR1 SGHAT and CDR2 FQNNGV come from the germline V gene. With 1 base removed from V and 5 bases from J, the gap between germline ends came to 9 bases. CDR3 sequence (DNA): TGTGCCAGCAGCTTAGGTCTCATTAACAATGAGCAGTTCTTC. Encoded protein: CASSLGLINNEQFF.

CDR3 loop: CASSLARDHTEAFF. CDR3 nucleotide sequence: TGTGCCAGCAGCTTAGCTAGAGATCACACTGAAGCTTTCTTT. V is TRBV7-9 and J is TRBJ1-1, with no clear D. Looked up from germline, CDR1 is SEHNR and CDR2 is FQNEAQ (reference sequence). The CDR3 has 14 residues. V shed 0 bases and J shed 3 bases, with 8 bases lying between them.

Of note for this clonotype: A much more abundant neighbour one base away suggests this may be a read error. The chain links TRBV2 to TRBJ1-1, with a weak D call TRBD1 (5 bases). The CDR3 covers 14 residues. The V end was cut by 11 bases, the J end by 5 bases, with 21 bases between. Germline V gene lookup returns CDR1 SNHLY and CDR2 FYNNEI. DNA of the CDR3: TGTGCCGCCTCAGGGAGGGCCCTGGGGACTGAAGCTTTCTTT. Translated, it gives CAASGRALGTEAFF.

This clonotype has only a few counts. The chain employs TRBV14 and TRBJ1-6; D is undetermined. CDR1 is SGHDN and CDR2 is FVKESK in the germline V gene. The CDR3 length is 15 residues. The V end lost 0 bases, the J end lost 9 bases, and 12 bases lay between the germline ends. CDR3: CASSQDLGSGSPLHF. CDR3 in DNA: TGTGCCAGCAGCCAAGATCTGGGGAGTGGTTCACCCCTCCACTTT. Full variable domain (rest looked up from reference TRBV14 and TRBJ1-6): EAGVTQFPSHSVIEKGQTVTLRCDPISGHDNLYWYRRVMGKEIKFLLHFVKESKQDESGMPNNRFLAERTGGTYSTLKVQPAELEDSGVYFCASSQDLGSGSPLHFGNGTRLTVT.

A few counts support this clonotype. The CDR3 loop is CAWGQRQGAFF. CDR3 in DNA: TGTGCCTGGGGCCAACGTCAGGGGGCTTTCTTT. The chain uses TRBV30 and TRBJ1-1; possibly TRBD1 for D (6 bases). Trimming pared 5 bases from V and 11 bases from J, leaving 15 bases between. From germline, CDR1 is GTSNPN and CDR2 SVGIG (reference sequence). The CDR3 has 11 amino acids.

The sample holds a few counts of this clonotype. The DNA for the CDR3 is TGTGCCAGCAGCCGAACAGAGACCCAGTACTTC. Its protein is CASSRTETQYF. The J gene is TRBJ2-5, the V gene TRBV4-2; D unresolved. In germline, CDR1 is LGHNA, CDR2 YNFKEQ. Trimming removed 4 bases at V and 4 bases at J, with 4 bases between. The CDR3 consists of 11 residues.

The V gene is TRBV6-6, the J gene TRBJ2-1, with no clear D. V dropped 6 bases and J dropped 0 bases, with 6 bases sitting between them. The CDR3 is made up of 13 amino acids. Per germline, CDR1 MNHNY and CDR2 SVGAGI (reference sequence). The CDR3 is CASSHHSYNEQFF. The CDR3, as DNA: TGTGCCAGCAGCCATCACTCCTACAATGAGCAGTTCTTC.

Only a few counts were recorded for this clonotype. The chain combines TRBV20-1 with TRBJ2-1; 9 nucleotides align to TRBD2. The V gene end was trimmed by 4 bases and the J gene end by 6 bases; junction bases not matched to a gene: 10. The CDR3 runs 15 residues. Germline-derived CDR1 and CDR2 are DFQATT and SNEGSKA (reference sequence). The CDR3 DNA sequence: TGCAGTGCTATCCTTACCGGGACTAGCCCCAATGAGCAGTTCTTC. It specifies CSAILTGTSPNEQFF.

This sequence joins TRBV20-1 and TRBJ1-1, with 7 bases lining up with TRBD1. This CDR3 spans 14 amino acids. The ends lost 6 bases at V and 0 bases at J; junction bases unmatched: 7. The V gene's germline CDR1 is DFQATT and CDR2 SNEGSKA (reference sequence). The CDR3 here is CSATPGQMNTEAFF. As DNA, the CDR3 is TGCAGTGCGACCCCGGGACAGATGAACACTGAAGCTTTCTTT.

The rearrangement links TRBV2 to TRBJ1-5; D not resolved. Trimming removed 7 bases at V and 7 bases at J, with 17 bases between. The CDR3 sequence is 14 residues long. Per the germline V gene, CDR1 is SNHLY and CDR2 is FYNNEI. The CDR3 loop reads CASTGVYSDQPQHF. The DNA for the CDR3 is TGTGCCAGCACTGGGGTCTATAGCGACCAGCCCCAGCATTTT.

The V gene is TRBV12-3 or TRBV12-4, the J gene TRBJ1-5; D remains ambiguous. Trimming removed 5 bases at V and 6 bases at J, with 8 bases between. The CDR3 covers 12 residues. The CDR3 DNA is TGTGCCAGCAGTGCGCAAGGTCAGCCCCAGCATTTT. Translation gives CASSAQGQPQHF.

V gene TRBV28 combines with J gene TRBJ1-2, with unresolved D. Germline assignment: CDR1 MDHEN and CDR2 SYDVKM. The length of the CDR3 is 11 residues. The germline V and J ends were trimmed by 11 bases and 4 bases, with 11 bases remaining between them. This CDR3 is CAGGGPYGYTF. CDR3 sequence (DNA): TGTGCCGGCGGAGGGCCCTATGGCTACACCTTC.

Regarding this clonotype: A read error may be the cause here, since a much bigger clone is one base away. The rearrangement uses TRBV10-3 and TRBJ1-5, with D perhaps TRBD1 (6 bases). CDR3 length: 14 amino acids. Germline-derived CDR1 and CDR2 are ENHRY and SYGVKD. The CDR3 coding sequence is TGTGCCTCAAGAGTGACAGGAGACAATCACCCCCAGCATTTT. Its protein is CASRVTGDNHPQHF.

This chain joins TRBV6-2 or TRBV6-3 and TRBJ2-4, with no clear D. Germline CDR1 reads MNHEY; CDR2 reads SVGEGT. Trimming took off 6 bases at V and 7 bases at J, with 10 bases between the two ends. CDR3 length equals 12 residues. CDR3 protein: CASSGPLNIQYF. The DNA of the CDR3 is TGTGCCAGCAGCGGACCTCTGAACATTCAGTACTTC.

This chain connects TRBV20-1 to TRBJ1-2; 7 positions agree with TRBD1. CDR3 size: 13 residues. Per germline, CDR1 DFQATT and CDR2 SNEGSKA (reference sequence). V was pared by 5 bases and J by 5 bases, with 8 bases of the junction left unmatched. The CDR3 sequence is CSAADRVGYGYTF. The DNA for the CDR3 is TGCAGTGCTGCCGACAGGGTTGGGTATGGCTACACCTTC.

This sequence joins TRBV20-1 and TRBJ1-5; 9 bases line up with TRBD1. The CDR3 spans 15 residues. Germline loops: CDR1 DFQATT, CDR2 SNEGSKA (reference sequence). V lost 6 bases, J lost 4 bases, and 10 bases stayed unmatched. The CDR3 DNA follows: TGCAGTGCGCTCGCCGGACAGGGGTTTAATCAGCCCCAGCATTTT. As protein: CSALAGQGFNQPQHF.

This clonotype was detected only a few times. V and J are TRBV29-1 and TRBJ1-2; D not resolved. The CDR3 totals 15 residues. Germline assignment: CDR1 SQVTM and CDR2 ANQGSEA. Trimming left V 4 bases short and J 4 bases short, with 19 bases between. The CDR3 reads CSVGTQYSKPYGYTF. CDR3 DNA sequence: TGCAGCGTTGGGACCCAATATTCCAAACCCTATGGCTACACCTTC.

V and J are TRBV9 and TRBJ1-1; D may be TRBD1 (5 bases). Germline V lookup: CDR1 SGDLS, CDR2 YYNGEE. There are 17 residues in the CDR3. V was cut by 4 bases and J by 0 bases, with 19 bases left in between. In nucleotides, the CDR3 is TGTGCCAGCAGCCCACCAACTCGACAGACCATGAACACTGAAGCTTTCTTT. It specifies CASSPPTRQTMNTEAFF.